This T cell receptor beta chain was captured in a study of T cell changes during pregnancy in multiple sclerosis. Germline CDR1 LNHDA, CDR2 SQIVND (reference sequence). The V and J ends lost 2 bases and 3 bases respectively, with 15 bases between them. The CDR3 runs 16 residues. Only in-frame clones appear in the TCRdb table, and some are missing; sequencing was by immunoSEQ multiplex PCR. Among roughly 100,000 clones listed, roughly 92% were seen once. The chain employs TRBV19 and TRBJ2-3, with D possibly being TRBD2 (6 bases). This specimen consisted of peripheral blood, obtained after pregnancy. This TCR was recovered from a female donor with multiple sclerosis, enrolled in a pregnancy study. The CDR3 DNA sequence: TGTGCCAGTAGTATACCGGGACTGGGGGGAACAGATACGCAGTATTTT. Translating gives CASSIPGLGGTDTQYF.